The entry below describes one T cell receptor (beta chain). The CDR3 totals 14 residues. V shed 4 bases and J shed 3 bases, with 13 bases lying between them. Germline V CDR1 and CDR2: SGHTA, FQGNSA. How the authors handled the data: Amplification from reference gene primers served as the basis for estimated nucleated cell counts. Only in-frame clones appear in the TCRdb table, and some are missing; sequencing was by immunoSEQ multiplex PCR. V and J calls and clone size follow that table, whereas D and trimming were derived from the DNA. The sample holds almost 95,000 clones, 70% to 90% seen once. Enrolment of Seattle patients took place during active infection, and they were followed longitudinally. This specimen belongs to a study of blood T cell repertoires in COVID-19. Overall study: Sites across the United States, Italy and Spain contributed samples from acute and convalescent COVID-19. PBMCs, B-cell-depleted T cells, or T cells were the source of the cDNA or gDNA that made up the material.

The TCR originated in a woman aged 60-75 years with COVID-19, enrolled during active disease. The specimen was peripheral blood. V and J are TRBV7-2 and TRBJ2-7, with a tentative D call TRBD2 (5 bases). The CDR3 sequence: CASSSGMTLYEQYF. The CDR3 DNA is TGTGCCAGCAGCTCGGGGATGACCCTCTACGAGCAGTACTTC. The full variable domain, its missing parts supplied by reference TRBV7-2 and TRBJ2-7, is GAGVSQSPSNKVTEKGKDVELRCDPISGHTALYWYRQSLGQGLEFLIYFQGNSAPDKSGLPSDRFSAERTGGSVSTLTIQRTQQEDSAVYLCASSSGMTLYEQYFGPGTRLTVT.